This T cell receptor (beta chain) was sequenced for a study of blood T cell repertoires in COVID-19. Study details: The analysed material was cDNA or gDNA that came from T cells, B-cell-depleted T cells, or PBMCs.

The Seattle patients, enrolled during active infection, were followed longitudinally. Only in-frame clones appear in the TCRdb table, and some are missing; sequencing was by immunoSEQ multiplex PCR. The repertoire holds about 180,000 clones, with more than 65% as singletons. Trimming cost V 4 bases and J 4 bases; bases outside gene matches: 9. Germline CDR1 reads MDHEN; CDR2 reads SYDVKM. CDR3 size: 16 residues. The sequencing sample was made of peripheral blood. This TCR came from an older woman with COVID-19, enrolled during active disease. The V call is TRBV28, the J call TRBJ2-1, with 8 bases lining up with TRBD2. CDR3 amino acids: CASSSLGRGKYNEQFF. In DNA form, the CDR3 reads TGTGCCAGCAGTTCCCTCGGGAGGGGAAAGTACAATGAGCAGTTCTTC.